The entry below describes one T cell receptor beta chain. Its cognate antigen is unknown. The data derive from a study of shared clonotypes between healthy human individuals. Sorted-subset replicate PCR reactions were performed with approximately 200 ng DNA, corresponding to 25,000 to 35,000 T cell genomes. The protocol was immunoSEQ multiplex PCR, while the TCRdb copy is restricted to in-frame clones and leaves out a portion. The sample has 2,500,000 or so clones; approximately 92% are singletons. General study findings and limits: Clonotypes shared by all four sorted-subset donors had higher generation probabilities than non-shared clonotypes.

Only Caucasian adults living in Nashville, Tennessee made up the donor group. The investigators split CD4+ cells into a CD45RA+ naive subset and a CD45RA-negative memory subset. This TCR was recovered from a man between 18 and 35 years old in good health. The specimen sequenced was naive CD4+ T cells sorted from blood. Specified subset: CD45RA+ positively selected.

CDR3: CAISAPPGGNTDTQYF. The CDR3 nucleotides are TGTGCCATCAGTGCTCCTCCGGGAGGGAACACAGATACGCAGTATTTT. The J gene is TRBJ2-3, the V gene TRBV10-3; TRBD2 matches 8 bases. V shed 4 bases, J shed 2 bases, and the junction held 8 bases outside the gene matches. CDR1 is ENHRY, CDR2 SYGVKD, per germline. CDR3 length: 16 amino acids.